Included here is one TCR beta chain sequence, with context. Original processing notes: Estimates of nucleated cell counts were drawn from the amplification of reference gene primers. This table comes from immunoSEQ multiplex PCR, and its TCRdb copy is limited to in-frame clones, with some not included. For V, J and clone size, that table is used; D and trimming come from the DNA. The sample gives about 26,000 clones, around 87% of which show up once; around 11% is in the top ten. The data belong to a study of blood T cell repertoires in COVID-19. On the study more broadly: Sites across the United States, Italy and Spain contributed samples from acute and convalescent COVID-19.

Specimen: peripheral blood. The source is a man between 65 and 85 years old with acute or convalescent COVID-19.

The CDR3 coding sequence is TGTGCCAGCAGCCATATCAGACAGGGTGATGGCTACACCTTC. This translates into CASSHIRQGDGYTF. The chain joins TRBV6-5 to TRBJ1-2, with 7 bases aligning to TRBD1. This CDR3 has 14 amino acids. The germline CDR1 and CDR2 sequences are MNHEY and SVGAGI. Germline trimming cut 6 bases from V and 6 bases from J; bases unmatched to any gene: 10.